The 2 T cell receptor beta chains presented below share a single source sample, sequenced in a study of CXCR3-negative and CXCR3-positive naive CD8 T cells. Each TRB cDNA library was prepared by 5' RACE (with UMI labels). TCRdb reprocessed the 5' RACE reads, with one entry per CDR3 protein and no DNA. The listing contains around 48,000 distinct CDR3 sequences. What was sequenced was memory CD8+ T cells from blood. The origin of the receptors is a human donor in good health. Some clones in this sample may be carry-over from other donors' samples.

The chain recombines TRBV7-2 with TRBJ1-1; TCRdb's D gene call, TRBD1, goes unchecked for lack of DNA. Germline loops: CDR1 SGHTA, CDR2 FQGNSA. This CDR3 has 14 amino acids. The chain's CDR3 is CASSLAGGATEAFF.

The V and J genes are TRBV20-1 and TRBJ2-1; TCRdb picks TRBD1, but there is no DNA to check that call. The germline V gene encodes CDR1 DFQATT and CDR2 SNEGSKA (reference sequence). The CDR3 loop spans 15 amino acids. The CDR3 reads CSASLLRGAYNEQFF.